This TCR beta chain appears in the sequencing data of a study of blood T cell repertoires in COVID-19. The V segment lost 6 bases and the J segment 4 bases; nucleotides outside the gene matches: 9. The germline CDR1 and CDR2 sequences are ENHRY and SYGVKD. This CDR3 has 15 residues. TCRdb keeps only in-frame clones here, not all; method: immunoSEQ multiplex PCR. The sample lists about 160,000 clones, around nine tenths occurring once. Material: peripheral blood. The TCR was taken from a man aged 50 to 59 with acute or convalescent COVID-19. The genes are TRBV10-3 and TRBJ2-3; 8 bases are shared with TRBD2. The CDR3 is CAIRTSASPPDTQYF. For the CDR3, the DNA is TGTGCCATCAGGACTAGCGCTTCGCCCCCAGATACGCAGTATTTT.